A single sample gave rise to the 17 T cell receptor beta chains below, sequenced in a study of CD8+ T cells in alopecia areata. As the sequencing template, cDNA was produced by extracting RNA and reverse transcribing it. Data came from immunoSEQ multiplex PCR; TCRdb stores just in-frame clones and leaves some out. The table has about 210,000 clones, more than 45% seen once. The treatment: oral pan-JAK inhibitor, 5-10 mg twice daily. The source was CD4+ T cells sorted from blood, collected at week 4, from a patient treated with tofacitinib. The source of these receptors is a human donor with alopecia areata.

The CDR3: CASSVDVPGYGYTF. The CDR3 DNA reads as TGTGCCAGCAGCGTAGATGTGCCGGGCTATGGCTACACCTTC. The V and J genes are TRBV9 and TRBJ1-2; D call uncertain. Trimming left V 0 bases short and J 4 bases short, with 10 bases between. CDR1 is SGDLS, CDR2 YYNGEE, per germline. The CDR3 covers 14 residues.

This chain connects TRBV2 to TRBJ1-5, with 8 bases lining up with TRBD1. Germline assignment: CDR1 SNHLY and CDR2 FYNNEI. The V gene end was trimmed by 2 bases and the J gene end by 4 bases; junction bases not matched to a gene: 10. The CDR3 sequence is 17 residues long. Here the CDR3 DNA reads TGTGCCAGCAGTGAAAGGGTGGCAGGGGGCAAAAATCAGCCCCAGCATTTT. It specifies CASSERVAGGKNQPQHF.

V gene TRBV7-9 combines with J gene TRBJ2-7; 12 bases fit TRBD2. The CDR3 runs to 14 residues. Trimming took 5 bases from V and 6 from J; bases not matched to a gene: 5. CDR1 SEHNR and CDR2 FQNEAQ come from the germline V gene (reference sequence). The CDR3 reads CASSPGTSGREQYF. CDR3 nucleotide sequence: TGTGCCAGCAGCCCAGGGACTAGCGGGCGCGAGCAGTACTTC.

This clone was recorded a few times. CDR3: CASSQGQGLAKNIQYF. Written as DNA, the CDR3 is TGTGCCAGCAGCCAAGGACAGGGATTAGCCAAAAACATTCAGTACTTC. The J gene is TRBJ2-4, the V gene TRBV14; 7 bases line up with TRBD1. CDR1 and CDR2 from the germline V gene are SGHDN and FVKESK. This CDR3 has 16 residues. After removal of 1 base from V and 0 bases from J, the junction contained 3 bases not matched to a gene.

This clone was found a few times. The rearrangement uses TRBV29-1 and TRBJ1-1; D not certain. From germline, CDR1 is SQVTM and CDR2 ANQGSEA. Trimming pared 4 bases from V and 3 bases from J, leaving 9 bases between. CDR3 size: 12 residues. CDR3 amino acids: CSVAGVYTEAFF. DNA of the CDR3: TGCAGCGTTGCCGGGGTGTACACTGAAGCTTTCTTT. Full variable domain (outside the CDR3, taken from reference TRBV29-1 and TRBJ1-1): SAVISQKPSRDICQRGTSLTIQCQVDSQVTMMFWYRQQPGQSLTLIATANQGSEATYESGFVIDKFPISRPNLTFSTLTVSNMSPEDSSIYLCSVAGVYTEAFFGQGTRLTVV.

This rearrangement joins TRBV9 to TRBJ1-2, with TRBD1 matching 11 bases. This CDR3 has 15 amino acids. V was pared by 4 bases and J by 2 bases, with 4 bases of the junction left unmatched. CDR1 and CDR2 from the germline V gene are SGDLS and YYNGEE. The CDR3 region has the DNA TGTGCCAGCAGCAATCGGACAGGGGGCAACTATGGCTACACCTTC. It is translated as CASSNRTGGNYGYTF.

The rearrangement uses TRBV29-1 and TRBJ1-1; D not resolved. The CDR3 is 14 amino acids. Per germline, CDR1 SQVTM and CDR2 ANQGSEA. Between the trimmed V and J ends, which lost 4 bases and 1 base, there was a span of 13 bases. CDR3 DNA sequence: TGCAGCGTTGCCCTACGGGAATGGAACACTGAAGCTTTCTTT. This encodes CSVALREWNTEAFF.

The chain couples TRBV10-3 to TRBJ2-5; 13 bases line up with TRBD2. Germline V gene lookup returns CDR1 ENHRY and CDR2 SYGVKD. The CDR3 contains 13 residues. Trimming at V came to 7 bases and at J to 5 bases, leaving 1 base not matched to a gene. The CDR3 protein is CAIKGLAGETQYF. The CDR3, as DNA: TGTGCCATCAAGGGACTAGCGGGGGAGACCCAGTACTTC.

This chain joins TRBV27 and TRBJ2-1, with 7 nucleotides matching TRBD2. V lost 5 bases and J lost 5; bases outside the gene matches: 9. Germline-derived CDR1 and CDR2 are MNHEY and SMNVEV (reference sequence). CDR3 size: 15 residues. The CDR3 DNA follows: TGTGCCAGCAGTGATCGGAGCGGGACCCACAATGAGCAGTTCTTC. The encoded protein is CASSDRSGTHNEQFF.

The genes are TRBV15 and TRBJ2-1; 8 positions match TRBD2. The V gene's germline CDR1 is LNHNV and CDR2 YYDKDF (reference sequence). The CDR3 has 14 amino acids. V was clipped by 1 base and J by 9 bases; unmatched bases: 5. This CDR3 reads CATSRVGTSSEQFF. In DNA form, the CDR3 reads TGTGCCACCAGCAGAGTTGGGACTAGTTCTGAGCAGTTCTTC. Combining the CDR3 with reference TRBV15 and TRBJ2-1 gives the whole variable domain DAMVIQNPRYQVTQFGKPVTLSCSQTLNHNVMYWYQQKSSQAPKLLFHYYDKDFNNEADTPDNFQSRRPNTSFCFLDIRSPGLGDTAMYLCATSRVGTSSEQFFGPGTRLTVL.

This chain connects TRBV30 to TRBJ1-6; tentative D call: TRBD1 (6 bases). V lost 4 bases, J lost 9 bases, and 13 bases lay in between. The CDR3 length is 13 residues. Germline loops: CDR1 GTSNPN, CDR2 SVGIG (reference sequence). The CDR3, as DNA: TGTGCCTGGAATAGGGGGGTTGGTTCACCCCTCCACTTT. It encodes CAWNRGVGSPLHF. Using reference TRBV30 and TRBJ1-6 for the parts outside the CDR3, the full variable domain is SQTIHQWPATLVQPVGSPLSLECTVEGTSNPNLYWYRQAAGRGLQLLFYSVGIGQISSEVPQNLSASRPQDRQFILSSKKLLLSDSGFYLCAWNRGVGSPLHFGNGTRLTVT.

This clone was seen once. CDR3 bases: TGTGCCAGCGGACAGGAGGCCTTCACTGAAGCTTTCTTT. Encoded protein: CASGQEAFTEAFF. The genes are TRBV27 and TRBJ1-1; 7 bases are shared with TRBD1. Germline loops: CDR1 MNHEY, CDR2 SMNVEV (reference sequence). V was clipped by 8 bases and J by 4 bases; unmatched bases: 7. The CDR3 loop spans 13 amino acids.

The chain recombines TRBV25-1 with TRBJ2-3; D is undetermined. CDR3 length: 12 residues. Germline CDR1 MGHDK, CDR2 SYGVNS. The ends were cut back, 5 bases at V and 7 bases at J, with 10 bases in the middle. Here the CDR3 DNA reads TGTGCCAGCAGTCACACTACGAATACGCAGTATTTT. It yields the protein CASSHTTNTQYF.

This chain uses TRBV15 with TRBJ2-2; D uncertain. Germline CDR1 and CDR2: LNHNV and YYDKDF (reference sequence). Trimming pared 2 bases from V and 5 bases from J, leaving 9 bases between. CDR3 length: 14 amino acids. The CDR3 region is CATSRYRSTGELFF. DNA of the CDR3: TGTGCCACCAGCAGATACCGGTCTACCGGGGAGCTGTTTTTT.

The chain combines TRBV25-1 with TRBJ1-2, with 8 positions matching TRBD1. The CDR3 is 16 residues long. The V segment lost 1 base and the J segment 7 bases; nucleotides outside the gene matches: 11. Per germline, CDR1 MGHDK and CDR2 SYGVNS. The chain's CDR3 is CASSESFGTGPLGYTF. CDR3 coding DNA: TGTGCCAGCAGTGAATCGTTTGGGACAGGCCCCCTTGGCTACACCTTC.

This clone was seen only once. CDR3 protein: CASSQGRLTGELFF. Here the CDR3 DNA reads TGCGCCAGCAGCCAGGGGAGACTTACCGGGGAGCTGTTTTTT. This chain uses TRBV4-3 with TRBJ2-2; weak D call: TRBD2 (5 bases). The length of the CDR3 is 14 residues. CDR1 is LGHNA and CDR2 is YSLEER in the germline V gene. Deletions cut 3 bases from V and 5 bases from J, with 10 bases between.

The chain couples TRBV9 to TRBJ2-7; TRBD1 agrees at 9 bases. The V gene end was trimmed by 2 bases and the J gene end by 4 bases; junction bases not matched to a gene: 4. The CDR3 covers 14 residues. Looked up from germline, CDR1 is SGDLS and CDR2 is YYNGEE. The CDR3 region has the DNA TGTGCCAGCAGCGTGGGGACAGGGAAGTACGAGCAGTACTTC. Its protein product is CASSVGTGKYEQYF.